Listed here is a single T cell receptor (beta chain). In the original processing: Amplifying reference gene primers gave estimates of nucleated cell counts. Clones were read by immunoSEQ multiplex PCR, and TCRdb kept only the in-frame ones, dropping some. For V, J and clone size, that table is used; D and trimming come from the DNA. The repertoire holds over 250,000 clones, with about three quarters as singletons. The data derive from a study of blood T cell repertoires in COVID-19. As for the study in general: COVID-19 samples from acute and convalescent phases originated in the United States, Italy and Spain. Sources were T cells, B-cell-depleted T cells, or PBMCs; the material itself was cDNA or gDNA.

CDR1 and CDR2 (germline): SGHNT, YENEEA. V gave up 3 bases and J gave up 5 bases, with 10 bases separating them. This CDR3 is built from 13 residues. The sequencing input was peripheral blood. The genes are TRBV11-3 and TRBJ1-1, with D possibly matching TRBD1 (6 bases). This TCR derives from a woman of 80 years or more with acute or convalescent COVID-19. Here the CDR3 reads CASSFLGQTEAFF. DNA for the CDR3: TGTGCCAGCAGCTTCCTTGGACAGACTGAAGCTTTCTTT.